This is a list of T cell receptor beta chains from one sample in a study of cytomegalovirus exposure and HLA in healthy donors. Produced via immunoSEQ multiplex PCR; TCRdb's table is partial and in-frame only. The sample includes around 160,000 clones, 75% to 90% seen only once; the top ten take 4.1%. The sequenced sample was PBMCs. The receptor source for this set is a man aged 50 to 59 in good health and CMV-seropositive. CDR3s include the opening cysteine and the closing phenylalanine or tryptophan. The D gene is left open where the match is weak. For some rows the clone size is stated as once, few or many, or as a class when expanded; others skip it.

J | size | V | D | DNA | CDR3
TRBJ2-7 | - | TRBV6-1 | - | TGTGCCAGCAGTGAAATTACGACAGTCTCCTACGAGCAGTACTTC | CASSEITTVSYEQYF
TRBJ2-7 | - | TRBV6-1 | TRBD1 | TGTGCCAGCAGACCGGGACAGACCTACGAGCAGTACTTC | CASRPGQTYEQYF
TRBJ2-7 | - | TRBV27 | TRBD2 | TGTGCCAGCAGTTGGGCGGGGGGGGGCTACGAGCAGTACTTC | CASSWAGGGYEQYF
TRBJ2-7 | - | TRBV14 | - | TGTGCCAGCAGCCAGGCAGGTTACGAGCAGTACTTC | CASSQAGYEQYF
TRBJ2-7 | - | TRBV7-9 | - | TGTGCCAGCAGCTTAGAGTCCAGGCGGGACGAGCAGTACTTC | CASSLESRRDEQYF
TRBJ1-2 | - | TRBV28 | TRBD1 | TGTGCCACTCTTACAGGGGAGCGATACTATGGCTACACCTTC | CATLTGERYYGYTF
TRBJ2-1 | - | TRBV5-5 | TRBD1 | TGTGCCAGCAGCTTGGACAGGGGGATACATGAGCAGTTCTTC | CASSLDRGIHEQFF
TRBJ2-5 | - | TRBV10-3 | TRBD2 | TGTGCCACCAAAGCGGGGGCACAAGAGACCCAGTACTTC | CATKAGAQETQYF
TRBJ1-1 | - | TRBV5-6 | - | TGTGCCAGCAGCTTGCAGGGTCCGAAGGCTTTCTTT | CASSLQGPKAFF
TRBJ1-6 | - | TRBV10-2 | - | TGCGCCAGCAGTGAGGAGGGGGATTTAGTAACTTCACCCCTCCACTTT | CASSEEGDLVTSPLHF
TRBJ1-2 | - | TRBV9 | - | TGTGCCAGCAGCGTTGAGGTTGGAGGTTCCACTGGCTACACCTTC | CASSVEVGGSTGYTF
TRBJ1-1 | once | TRBV28 | - | TGTGCCAGCAGTTTATTGGGCACGGGAGCTGAAGCTTTCTTT | CASSLLGTGAEAFF
TRBJ1-1 | - | TRBV18 | - | TGTGCCAGCTCGCAGCGCGGGGGATCGACCACTGAAGCTTTCTTT | CASSQRGGSTTEAFF
TRBJ2-2 | - | TRBV15 | TRBD2 | TGTGCCACCAGCAGAGGGAGCGGGAGTGACAATACCGGGGAGCTGTTTTTT | CATSRGSGSDNTGELFF
TRBJ1-4 | - | TRBV5-1 | - | TGCGCCAGCAGTTTGGACATAGCAGAAAAACTGTTTTTT | CASSLDIAEKLFF
TRBJ1-2 | once | TRBV25-1 | - | TGTGCCAGCAGTGAATTAAGCAGGCCCTCGGGGGGCTACACCTTC | CASSELSRPSGGYTF
TRBJ2-7 | - | TRBV7-2 | TRBD2 | TGTGCCAGCAGCTCCCATAGCGGGGACTCCTACGAGCAGTACTTC | CASSSHSGDSYEQYF